A selection of T cell receptor beta chains follows, all from one sample in a study of shared clonotypes between healthy human individuals. Data came from immunoSEQ multiplex PCR; TCRdb stores just in-frame clones and leaves some out. The data show 2 million or so clones, 85% to 95% seen once. Source material: naive CD4+ T cells sorted from blood. The receptors shown here come from a man younger than 35 in good health. The CDR3 runs from the conserved cysteine through the conserved F or W.

V gene: TRBV2
J gene: TRBJ2-1
CDR3 protein: CASSPGHSSYNEQFF

V gene: TRBV2
J gene: TRBJ1-1
CDR3 protein: CASRTQGPLNTEAFF

V gene: TRBV7-2
J gene: TRBJ2-5
CDR3 protein: CASSIGQGTQETQYF

V gene: TRBV30
J gene: TRBJ2-1
CDR3 protein: CAWSVQPYNEQFF

V gene: TRBV5-1
J gene: TRBJ2-3
CDR3 protein: CASSPGTGQGTDTQYF

V gene: TRBV5-4
J gene: TRBJ2-2
CDR3 protein: CASSLSPSQGTTGELFF

V gene: TRBV27
J gene: TRBJ2-3
CDR3 protein: CASSLGLATDTQYF

V gene: TRBV25-1
J gene: TRBJ1-6
CDR3 protein: CASSGGGHGNSPLHF

V gene: TRBV2
J gene: TRBJ1-3
CDR3 protein: CASSTGISGNTIYF

V gene: TRBV21-1
J gene: TRBJ2-4
CDR3 protein: CASSKGVAKNIQYF

V gene: TRBV6-5
J gene: TRBJ2-7
CDR3 protein: CASSSPGQVHEQYF

V gene: TRBV11-2
J gene: TRBJ2-5
CDR3 protein: CASSLGGARETQYF

V gene: TRBV10-2
J gene: TRBJ2-2
CDR3 protein: CASRRQAGAGELFF

V gene: TRBV19
J gene: TRBJ2-2
CDR3 protein: CASSIRPNTGELFF

V gene: TRBV16
J gene: TRBJ2-2
CDR3 protein: CASSQSWQLNTGELFF

V gene: TRBV5-6
J gene: TRBJ1-2
CDR3 protein: CASSYPFGGGYTF

V gene: TRBV7-9
J gene: TRBJ2-1
CDR3 protein: CASSLVKLNRLRDEQFF

V gene: TRBV4-1
J gene: TRBJ1-1
CDR3 protein: CASSPASGFETEAFF

V gene: TRBV5-4
J gene: TRBJ2-6
CDR3 protein: CASSLMPGDRGPGANVLTF

V gene: TRBV4-3
J gene: TRBJ2-1
CDR3 protein: CASSPGTSGNNEQFF

V gene: TRBV5-1
J gene: TRBJ2-3
CDR3 protein: CASSLEGDTQYF

V gene: TRBV7-9
J gene: TRBJ1-6
CDR3 protein: CASSWMTSTNSPLHF

V gene: TRBV11-2
J gene: TRBJ2-2
CDR3 protein: CASSLAGVTGELFF

V gene: TRBV29-1
J gene: TRBJ2-1
CDR3 protein: CSVSGDSNEQFF

V gene: TRBV2
J gene: TRBJ1-6
CDR3 protein: CASSEVGFRSPLHF

V gene: TRBV6-1
J gene: TRBJ1-4
CDR3 protein: CASRSGRGGNEKLFF

V gene: TRBV18
J gene: TRBJ2-3
CDR3 protein: CASSPTLSGTDTQYF

V gene: TRBV5-1
J gene: TRBJ2-7
CDR3 protein: CASSPVGTGVTEQYF

V gene: TRBV5-1
J gene: TRBJ2-5
CDR3 protein: CASSLRGTGEETQYF

V gene: TRBV27
J gene: TRBJ2-7
CDR3 protein: CASSPIRQGSGEQYF

V gene: TRBV27
J gene: TRBJ1-2
CDR3 protein: CASSHEGQAFYYGYTF

V gene: TRBV1
J gene: TRBJ1-3
CDR3 protein: CTSSQETSKENTIYF

V gene: TRBV12-5
J gene: TRBJ2-1
CDR3 protein: CASGLGRGSYNEQFF

V gene: TRBV11-2
J gene: TRBJ2-6
CDR3 protein: CASSLGVSGANVLTF

V gene: TRBV7-8
J gene: TRBJ2-7
CDR3 protein: CASSLDGWDRGRYEQYF

V gene: TRBV7-2
J gene: TRBJ2-1
CDR3 protein: CASTDPGGSRVEQFF

V gene: TRBV6-5
J gene: TRBJ2-1
CDR3 protein: CASSKNRNEQFF

V gene: TRBV5-4
J gene: TRBJ2-2
CDR3 protein: CASSLVGAVLAPGTGELFF

V gene: TRBV2
J gene: TRBJ2-7
CDR3 protein: CASNNENYYEQYF

V gene: TRBV6-5
J gene: TRBJ1-3
CDR3 protein: CASMRSRAGNTIYF

V gene: TRBV7-2
J gene: TRBJ2-2
CDR3 protein: CASSPSSGRGTGELFF

V gene: TRBV18
J gene: TRBJ2-1
CDR3 protein: CASSPPGTSGREQFF

V gene: TRBV5-6
J gene: TRBJ1-4
CDR3 protein: CASSSDRGEKLFF

V gene: TRBV28
J gene: TRBJ2-1
CDR3 protein: CASSLAGTSYNEQFF

V gene: TRBV18
J gene: TRBJ2-2
CDR3 protein: CASSPGREIGELFF

V gene: TRBV6-5
J gene: TRBJ2-7
CDR3 protein: CASSYSRSSYEQYF

V gene: TRBV6-1
J gene: TRBJ1-1
CDR3 protein: CASSGTGGKWNTEAFF

V gene: TRBV10-2
J gene: TRBJ2-3
CDR3 protein: CASSDRRLAGTDTQYF

V gene: TRBV7-9
J gene: TRBJ1-1
CDR3 protein: CASSLRQQNTEAFF

V gene: TRBV5-4
J gene: TRBJ2-5
CDR3 protein: CASSLVGVQETQYF

V gene: TRBV18
J gene: TRBJ1-5
CDR3 protein: CASSDDRGGNQPQHF

V gene: TRBV10-3
J gene: TRBJ2-3
CDR3 protein: CAISDSYTDTQYF

V gene: TRBV12-5
J gene: TRBJ1-2
CDR3 protein: CASGFPKGGNYGYTF

V gene: TRBV7-2
J gene: TRBJ1-1
CDR3 protein: CASSPRGVVGNTEAFF

V gene: TRBV18
J gene: TRBJ2-1
CDR3 protein: CASSPPRGSDNEQFF